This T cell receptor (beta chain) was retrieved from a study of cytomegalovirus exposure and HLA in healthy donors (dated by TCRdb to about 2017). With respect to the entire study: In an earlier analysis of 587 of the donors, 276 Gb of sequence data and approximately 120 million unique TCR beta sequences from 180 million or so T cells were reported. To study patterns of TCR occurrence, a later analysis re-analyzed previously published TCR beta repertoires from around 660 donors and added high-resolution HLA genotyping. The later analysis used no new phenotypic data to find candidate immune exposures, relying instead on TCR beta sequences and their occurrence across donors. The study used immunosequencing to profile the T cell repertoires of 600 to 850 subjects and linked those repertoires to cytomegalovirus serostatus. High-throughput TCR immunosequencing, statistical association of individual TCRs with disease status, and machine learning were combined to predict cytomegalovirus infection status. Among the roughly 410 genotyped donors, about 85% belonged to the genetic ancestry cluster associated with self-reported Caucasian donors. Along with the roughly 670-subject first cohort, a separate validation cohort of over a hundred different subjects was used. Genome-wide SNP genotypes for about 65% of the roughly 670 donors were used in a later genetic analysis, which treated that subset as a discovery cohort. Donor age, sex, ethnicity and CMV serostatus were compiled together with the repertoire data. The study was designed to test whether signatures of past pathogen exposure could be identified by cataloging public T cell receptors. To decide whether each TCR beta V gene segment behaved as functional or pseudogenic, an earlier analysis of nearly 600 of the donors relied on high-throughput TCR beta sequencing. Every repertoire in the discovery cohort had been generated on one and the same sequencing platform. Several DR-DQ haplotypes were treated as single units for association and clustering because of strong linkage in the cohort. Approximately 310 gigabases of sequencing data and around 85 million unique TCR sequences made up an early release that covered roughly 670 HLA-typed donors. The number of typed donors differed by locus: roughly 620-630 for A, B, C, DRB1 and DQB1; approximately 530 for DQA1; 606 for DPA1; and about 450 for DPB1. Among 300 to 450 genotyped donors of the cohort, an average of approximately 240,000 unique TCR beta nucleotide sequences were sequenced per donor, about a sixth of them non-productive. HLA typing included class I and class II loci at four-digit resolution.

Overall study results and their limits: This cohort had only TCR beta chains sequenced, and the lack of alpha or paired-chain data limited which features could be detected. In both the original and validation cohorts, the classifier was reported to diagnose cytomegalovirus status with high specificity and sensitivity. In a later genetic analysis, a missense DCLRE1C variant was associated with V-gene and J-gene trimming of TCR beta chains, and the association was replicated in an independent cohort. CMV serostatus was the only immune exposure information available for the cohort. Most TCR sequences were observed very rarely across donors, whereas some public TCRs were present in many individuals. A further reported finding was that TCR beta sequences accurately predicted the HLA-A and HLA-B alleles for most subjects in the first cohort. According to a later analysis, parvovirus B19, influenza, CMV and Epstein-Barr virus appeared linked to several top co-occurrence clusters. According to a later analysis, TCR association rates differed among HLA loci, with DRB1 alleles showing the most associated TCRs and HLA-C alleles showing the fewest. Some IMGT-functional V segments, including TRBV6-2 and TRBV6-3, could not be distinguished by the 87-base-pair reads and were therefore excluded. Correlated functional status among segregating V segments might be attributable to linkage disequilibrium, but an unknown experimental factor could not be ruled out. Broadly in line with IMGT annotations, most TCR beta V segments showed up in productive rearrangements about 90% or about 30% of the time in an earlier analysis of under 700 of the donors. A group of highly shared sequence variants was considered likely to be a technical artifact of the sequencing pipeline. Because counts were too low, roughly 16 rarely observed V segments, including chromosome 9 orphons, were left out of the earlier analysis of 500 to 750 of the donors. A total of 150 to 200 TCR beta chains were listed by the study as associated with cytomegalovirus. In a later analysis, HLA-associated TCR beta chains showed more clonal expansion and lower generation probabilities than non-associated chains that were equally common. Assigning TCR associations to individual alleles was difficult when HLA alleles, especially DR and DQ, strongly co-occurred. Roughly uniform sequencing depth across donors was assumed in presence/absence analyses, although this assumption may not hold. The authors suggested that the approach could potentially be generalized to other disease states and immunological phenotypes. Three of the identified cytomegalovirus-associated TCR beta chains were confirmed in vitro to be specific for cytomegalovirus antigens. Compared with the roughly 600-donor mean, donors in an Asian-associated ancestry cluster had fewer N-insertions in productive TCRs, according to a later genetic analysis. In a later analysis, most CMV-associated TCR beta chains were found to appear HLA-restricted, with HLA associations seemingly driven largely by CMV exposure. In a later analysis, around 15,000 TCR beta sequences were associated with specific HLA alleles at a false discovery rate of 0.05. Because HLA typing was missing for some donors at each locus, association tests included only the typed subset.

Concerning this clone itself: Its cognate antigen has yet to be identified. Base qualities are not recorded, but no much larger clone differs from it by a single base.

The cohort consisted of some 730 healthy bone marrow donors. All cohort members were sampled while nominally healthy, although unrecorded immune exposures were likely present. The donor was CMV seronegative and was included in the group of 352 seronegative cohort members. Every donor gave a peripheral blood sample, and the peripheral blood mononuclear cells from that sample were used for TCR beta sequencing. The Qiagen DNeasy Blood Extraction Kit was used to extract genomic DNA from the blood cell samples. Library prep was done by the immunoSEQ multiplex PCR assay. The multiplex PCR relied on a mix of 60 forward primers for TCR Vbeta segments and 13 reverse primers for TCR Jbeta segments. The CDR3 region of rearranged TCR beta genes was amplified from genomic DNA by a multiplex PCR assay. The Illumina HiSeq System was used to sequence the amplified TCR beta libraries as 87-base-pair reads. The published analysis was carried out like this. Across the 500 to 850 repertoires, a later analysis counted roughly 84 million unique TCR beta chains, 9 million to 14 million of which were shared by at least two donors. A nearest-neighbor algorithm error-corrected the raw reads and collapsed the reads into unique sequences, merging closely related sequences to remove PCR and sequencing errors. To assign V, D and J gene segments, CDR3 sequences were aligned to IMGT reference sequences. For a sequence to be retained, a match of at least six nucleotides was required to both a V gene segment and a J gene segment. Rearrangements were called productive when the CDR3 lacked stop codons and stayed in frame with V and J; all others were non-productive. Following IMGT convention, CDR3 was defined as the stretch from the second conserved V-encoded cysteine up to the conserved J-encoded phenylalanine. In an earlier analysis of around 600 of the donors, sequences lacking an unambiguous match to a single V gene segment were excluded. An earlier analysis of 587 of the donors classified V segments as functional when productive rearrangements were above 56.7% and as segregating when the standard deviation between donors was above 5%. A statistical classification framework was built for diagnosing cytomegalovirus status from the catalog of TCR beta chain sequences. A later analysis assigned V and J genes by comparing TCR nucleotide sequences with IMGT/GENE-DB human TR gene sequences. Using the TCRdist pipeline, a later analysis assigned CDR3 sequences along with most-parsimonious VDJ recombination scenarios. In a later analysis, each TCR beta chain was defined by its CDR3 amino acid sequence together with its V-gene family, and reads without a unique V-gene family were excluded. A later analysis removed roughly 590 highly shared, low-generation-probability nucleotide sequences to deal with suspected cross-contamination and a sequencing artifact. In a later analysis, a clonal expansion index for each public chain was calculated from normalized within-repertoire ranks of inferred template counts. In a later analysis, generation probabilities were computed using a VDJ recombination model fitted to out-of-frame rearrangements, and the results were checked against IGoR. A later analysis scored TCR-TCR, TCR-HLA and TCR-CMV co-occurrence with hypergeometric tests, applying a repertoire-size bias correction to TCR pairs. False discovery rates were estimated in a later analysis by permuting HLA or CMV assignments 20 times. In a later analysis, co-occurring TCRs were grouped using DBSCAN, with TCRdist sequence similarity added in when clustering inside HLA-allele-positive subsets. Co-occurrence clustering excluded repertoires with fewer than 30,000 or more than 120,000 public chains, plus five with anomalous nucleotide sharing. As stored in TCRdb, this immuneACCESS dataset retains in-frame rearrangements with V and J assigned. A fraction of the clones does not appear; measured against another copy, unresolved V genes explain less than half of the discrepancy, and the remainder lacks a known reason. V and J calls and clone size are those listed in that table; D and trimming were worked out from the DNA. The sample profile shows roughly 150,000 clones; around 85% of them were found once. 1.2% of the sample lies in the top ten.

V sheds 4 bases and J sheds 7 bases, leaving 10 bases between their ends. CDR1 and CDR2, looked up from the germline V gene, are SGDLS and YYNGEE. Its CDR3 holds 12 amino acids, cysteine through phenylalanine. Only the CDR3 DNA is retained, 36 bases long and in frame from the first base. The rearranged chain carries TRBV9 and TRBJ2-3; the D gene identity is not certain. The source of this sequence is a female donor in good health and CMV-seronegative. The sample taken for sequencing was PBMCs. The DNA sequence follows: TGTGCCAGCAGCAAAGACACGAATACGCAGTATTTT. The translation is CASSKDTNTQYF.